The next 26 T cell receptor beta chains were all read from a single sample in a study of cytomegalovirus exposure and HLA in healthy donors. This PCR relied on a set of 60 Vbeta primers and 13 Jbeta primers. Produced via immunoSEQ multiplex PCR; TCRdb's table is partial and in-frame only. Counted here are 160,000 or so clones, roughly 80% occurring once; the ten biggest clones make up about 1.3%. Sequences were obtained from PBMCs. The receptors were gathered from a man aged 25-40 years in good health and CMV-seronegative.

V and J are TRBV2 and TRBJ2-7, with 7 bases fitting TRBD2. Germline CDR1 SNHLY, CDR2 FYNNEI. After removal of 4 bases from V and 2 bases from J, the junction contained 5 bases not matched to a gene. The length of the CDR3 is 14 residues. The DNA of the CDR3 is TGTGCCAGCAGTGCAACGGGACTAACCTACGAGCAGTACTTC. It codes for CASSATGLTYEQYF. The variable domain in full, completed from reference TRBV2 and TRBJ2-7, reads EPEVTQTPSHQVTQMGQEVILRCVPISNHLYFYWYRQILGQKVEFLVSFYNNEISEKSEIFDDQFSVERPDGSNFTLKIRSTKLEDSAMYFCASSATGLTYEQYFGPGTRLTVT.

This rearrangement joins TRBV11-2 to TRBJ1-1; a possible D gene is TRBD1 (6 bases). The CDR3 is made up of 14 amino acids. The germline V gene encodes CDR1 SGHAT and CDR2 FQNNGV. Trimming removed 5 bases at V and 3 bases at J, with 13 bases between. The CDR3 sequence: CASSPTGLHTEAFF. As DNA, the CDR3 is TGTGCCAGCAGCCCGACAGGATTACACACTGAAGCTTTCTTT.

A single count supports this clone. The J gene is TRBJ1-6, the V gene TRBV7-3, with D possibly matching TRBD1 (5 bases). V was trimmed by 1 base and J by 7 bases, leaving 8 bases between them. CDR1 and CDR2 (germline): SGHTA, FQGTGA. The length of the CDR3 is 14 residues. This chain's CDR3 is CASSLNGGNSPLHF. CDR3 nucleotide sequence: TGTGCCAGCAGCTTAAATGGGGGGAATTCACCCCTCCACTTT.

The chain uses TRBV4-3 and TRBJ2-5; the match to TRBD2 covers 13 bases. V shed 4 bases and J 5 bases; nucleotides not matched to a gene: 4. The germline V gene encodes CDR1 LGHNA and CDR2 YSLEER. The CDR3 runs to 15 residues. The CDR3 loop is CASSPPTSGRETQYF. DNA for the CDR3: TGCGCCAGCAGCCCTCCGACTAGCGGGAGGGAGACCCAGTACTTC.

The V gene is TRBV14, the J gene TRBJ1-6; 9 bases fit TRBD1. The CDR3 has 14 residues. Germline values: CDR1 SGHDN, CDR2 FVKESK. Trimming at V came to 7 bases and at J to 9 bases, leaving 7 bases not matched to a gene. The CDR3 bases are TGTGCCAGCACCGGGACAGGGCTAGGTTCACCCCTCCACTTT. Its translation is CASTGTGLGSPLHF.

This clone has only a few counts. The chain employs TRBV27 and TRBJ2-1, with 8 bases matching TRBD1. From germline, CDR1 is MNHEY and CDR2 SMNVEV (reference sequence). Trimming removed 2 bases from V and 15 bases from J; junction bases left unmatched: 3. This CDR3 is 11 amino acids long. CDR3 protein: CASSLGQGTFF. CDR3 sequence (DNA): TGTGCCAGCAGTTTAGGACAGGGTACGTTCTTC.

V is TRBV9 and J is TRBJ1-2, with D maybe TRBD1 (5 bases). This CDR3 is 13 amino acids long. V gave up 1 base and J gave up 8 bases, with 12 bases separating them. Germline loops: CDR1 SGDLS, CDR2 YYNGEE. The CDR3 loop reads CASSVPARGGYTF. In DNA, the CDR3 is TGTGCCAGCAGCGTACCTGCCCGGGGGGGCTACACCTTC.

The V gene is TRBV5-1, the J gene TRBJ2-5; 9 positions agree with TRBD1. The CDR3 has 15 residues. V was pared by 0 bases and J by 5 bases, with 5 bases of the junction left unmatched. Germline CDR1 and CDR2: SGHRS and YFSETQ. DNA for the CDR3: TGCGCCAGCAGCTTGGCAACAGGGGGCTTGGAGACCCAGTACTTC. Translating gives CASSLATGGLETQYF.

About this clone itself: Other DNA sequences of this sample code for an identical CDR3. The rearrangement links TRBV25-1 to TRBJ2-7; maybe TRBD2 (5 bases). The length of the CDR3 is 15 residues. The germline V and J ends were trimmed by 7 bases and 0 bases, with 16 bases remaining between them. Germline V gene lookup returns CDR1 MGHDK and CDR2 SYGVNS. CDR3 loop: CASKPGSGSSYEQYF. The CDR3 coding sequence is TGTGCCAGCAAACCGGGGTCGGGAAGCTCCTACGAGCAGTACTTC.

The V and J genes are TRBV5-1 and TRBJ2-2; TRBD2 matches at 8 bases. J was trimmed by 4 bases and V by 0 bases; bases with no gene match: 8. Germline assignment: CDR1 SGHRS and CDR2 YFSETQ. The CDR3 length is 17 residues. The CDR3 bases are TGCGCCAGCAGCTTGGACGGCGGGGGGCGTACCACCGGGGAGCTGTTTTTT. This translates into CASSLDGGGRTTGELFF.

The rearrangement links TRBV30 to TRBJ2-1; 9 bases align to TRBD2. Germline assignment: CDR1 GTSNPN and CDR2 SVGIG (reference sequence). The CDR3 is 14 residues long. The V and J ends lost 5 bases and 7 bases, in that order; junction bases with no gene match: 9. CDR3 in DNA: TGTGCCTGGCGTAGGACTAGCGTCAGAAATGAGCAGTTCTTC. Its protein product is CAWRRTSVRNEQFF.

V usage is TRBV5-4 and J usage is TRBJ2-7, with unresolved D. The CDR3 is made up of 13 amino acids. From germline, CDR1 is SGHNT and CDR2 YYREEE (reference sequence). V lost 4 bases to trimming and J lost 6 bases, with 14 bases between them. DNA for the CDR3: TGTGCCAGCAGCACGAGCAGGCTTGGCGAGCAGTACTTC. It specifies CASSTSRLGEQYF.

The J gene is TRBJ2-3, the V gene TRBV7-9; D might be TRBD1 (6 bases). Germline assignment: CDR1 SEHNR and CDR2 FQNEAQ (reference sequence). This CDR3 comprises 16 residues. The V gene lost 4 bases and the J gene lost 6 bases, with 20 bases spanning the gap. CDR3 DNA sequence: TGTGCCAGCAGCTCAGGATGGCTAGGGGGAGCGGATACGCAGTATTTT. Translating it yields CASSSGWLGGADTQYF.

This rearrangement joins TRBV2 to TRBJ1-1; a possible D gene is TRBD1 (6 bases). V lost 6 bases, J lost 4 bases, and 18 bases lay in between. Per germline, CDR1 SNHLY and CDR2 FYNNEI. The CDR3 spans 15 residues. CDR3 sequence reads: CASRGQGLSGTEAFF. CDR3 nucleotides: TGTGCCAGCAGGGGCCAGGGGTTATCTGGCACTGAAGCTTTCTTT.

The J gene is TRBJ1-1, the V gene TRBV4-2; D is possibly TRBD1 (5 bases). This CDR3 region has 15 residues. Trimming shortened V by 1 base and J by 6 bases, and 15 bases separated the two germline ends. Germline CDR1 reads LGHNA; CDR2 reads YNFKEQ. The CDR3 region has the DNA TGTGCCAGCAGCCAAGTCGGACACCCGATGCCTGAAGCTTTCTTT. Amino acid sequence: CASSQVGHPMPEAFF.

The chain couples TRBV14 to TRBJ2-1; D is undetermined. Germline V lookup: CDR1 SGHDN, CDR2 FVKESK. With 4 bases removed from V and 6 bases from J, the gap between germline ends came to 13 bases. The CDR3 length is 14 residues. The CDR3 DNA is TGTGCCAGCAGCCCGAGGCCACTATCCAATGAGCAGTTCTTC. Amino acids: CASSPRPLSNEQFF. The variable domain in full, with the rest retrieved from reference TRBV14 and TRBJ2-1, is EAGVTQFPSHSVIEKGQTVTLRCDPISGHDNLYWYRRVMGKEIKFLLHFVKESKQDESGMPNNRFLAERTGGTYSTLKVQPAELEDSGVYFCASSPRPLSNEQFFGPGTRLTVL.

The chain is built from TRBV6-1 and TRBJ2-1; 9 bases match TRBD1. V gave up 7 bases and J gave up 7 bases; unmatched junction bases: 8. Looked up from germline, CDR1 is MNHNS and CDR2 is SASEGT. The length of the CDR3 is 14 residues. The CDR3 coding sequence is TGTGCCAGCAACCGGGACAGGGTTTTGAATGAGCAGTTCTTC. Translation gives CASNRDRVLNEQFF.

V usage is TRBV19 and J usage is TRBJ2-7, with D perhaps TRBD1 (5 bases). CDR1 and CDR2 (germline): LNHDA, SQIVND (reference sequence). V was clipped by 4 bases and J by 0 bases, with 10 bases between them. The CDR3 runs to 14 residues. DNA of the CDR3: TGTGCCAGTAGTACGCCGACAGCCTCCTACGAGCAGTACTTC. It is translated as CASSTPTASYEQYF.

The V gene is TRBV4-1, the J gene TRBJ2-1, with TRBD2 matching 16 bases. This CDR3 has 18 amino acids. Germline V gene sequence: CDR1 MGHRA, CDR2 YSYEKL. The V gene end was trimmed by 2 bases and the J gene end by 1 base; junction bases not matched to a gene: 2. CDR3 amino acids: CASSQPGLAGGSYNEQFF. CDR3 sequence (DNA): TGCGCCAGCAGCCAACCGGGACTAGCGGGAGGGTCCTACAATGAGCAGTTCTTC.

The chain joins TRBV4-3 to TRBJ2-5; a possible D gene is TRBD1 (5 bases). V shed 3 bases and J shed 5 bases, with 16 bases lying between them. Germline V gene data show CDR1 as LGHNA and CDR2 as YSLEER. This CDR3 contains 15 residues. In DNA form, the CDR3 reads TGCGCCAGCAGCCAGAGCAGTGGGGCTCTGGAGACCCAGTACTTC. As protein: CASSQSSGALETQYF.

The chain has TRBV7-9 and TRBJ2-7; possible D gene TRBD2, 6 bases. The germline gives CDR1 SEHNR, CDR2 FQNEAQ (reference sequence). This CDR3 contains 15 residues. V was cut by 2 bases and J by 6 bases, with 17 bases left in between. CDR3 loop: CASSLQGRTSGEQYF. CDR3 coding DNA: TGTGCCAGCAGCTTACAAGGGAGGACCTCCGGCGAGCAGTACTTC.

This sequence joins TRBV18 and TRBJ1-2; a possible D gene is TRBD1 (5 bases). V was trimmed by 3 bases and J by 3 bases, leaving 8 bases between them. The germline CDR1 and CDR2 sequences are KGHSH and LQKENI. CDR3 length: 13 amino acids. CDR3 DNA: TGTGCCAGCTCACCGACACAGGACTATGGCTACACCTTC. Translated: CASSPTQDYGYTF.

V is TRBV5-4 and J is TRBJ2-3, with unresolved D. Trimming removed 0 bases from V and 4 bases from J, with 6 bases in between. The CDR3 contains 13 residues. In germline, CDR1 is SGHNT, CDR2 YYREEE (reference sequence). The chain's CDR3 is CASSLVNPDTQYF. The CDR3 region has the DNA TGTGCCAGCAGCTTGGTTAATCCAGATACGCAGTATTTT.

V is TRBV11-2 and J is TRBJ2-5; 8 bases map to TRBD2. The J segment lost 2 bases and the V segment lost 7 bases, leaving 6 bases of the junction unmatched. There are 14 residues in the CDR3. Germline V lookup: CDR1 SGHAT, CDR2 FQNNGV. CDR3 protein: CASNPLADQETQYF. The CDR3 DNA is TGTGCCAGCAATCCACTAGCGGATCAAGAGACCCAGTACTTC. The full variable domain, its missing parts supplied by reference TRBV11-2 and TRBJ2-5, is EAGVAQSPRYKIIEKRQSVAFWCNPISGHATLYWYQQILGQGPKLLIQFQNNGVVDDSQLPKDRFSAERLKGVDSTLKIQPAKLEDSAVYLCASNPLADQETQYFGPGTRLLVL.

This clone was observed once. V is TRBV10-1 and J is TRBJ2-7; D uncertain. The V end lost 0 bases, the J end lost 4 bases, and 7 bases lay between the germline ends. The CDR3 runs 13 residues. Germline-derived CDR1 and CDR2 are WNHNN and SYGVQD (reference sequence). The CDR3 sequence: CASSESRTYEQYF. The CDR3 DNA reads TGCGCCAGCAGTGAGTCCCGTACTTACGAGCAGTACTTC.

The rearrangement links TRBV29-1 to TRBJ2-7, with a weak D call TRBD1 (5 bases). This CDR3 has 12 residues. Germline V gene data show CDR1 as SQVTM and CDR2 as ANQGSEA. Trimming took off 7 bases at V and 2 bases at J, with 12 bases between the two ends. The CDR3 DNA follows: TGCAGCGCCGGCCCAGGGCCCTACGAGCAGTACTTC. This encodes CSAGPGPYEQYF.